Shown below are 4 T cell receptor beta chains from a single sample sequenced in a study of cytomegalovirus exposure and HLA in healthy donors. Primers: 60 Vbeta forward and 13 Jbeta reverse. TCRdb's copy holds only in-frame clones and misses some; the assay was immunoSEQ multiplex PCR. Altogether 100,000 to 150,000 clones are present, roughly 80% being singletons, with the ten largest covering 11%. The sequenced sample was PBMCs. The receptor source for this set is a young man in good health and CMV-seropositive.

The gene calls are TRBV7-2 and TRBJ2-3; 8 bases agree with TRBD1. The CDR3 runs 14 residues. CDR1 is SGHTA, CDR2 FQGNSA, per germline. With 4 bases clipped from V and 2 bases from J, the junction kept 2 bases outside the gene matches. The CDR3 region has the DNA TGTGCCAGCAGCTCGGGACAGGCCACAGATACGCAGTATTTT. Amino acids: CASSSGQATDTQYF. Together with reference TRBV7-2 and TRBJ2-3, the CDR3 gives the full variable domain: GAGVSQSPSNKVTEKGKDVELRCDPISGHTALYWYRQSLGQGLEFLIYFQGNSAPDKSGLPSDRFSAERTGGSVSTLTIQRTQQEDSAVYLCASSSGQATDTQYFGPGTRLTVL.

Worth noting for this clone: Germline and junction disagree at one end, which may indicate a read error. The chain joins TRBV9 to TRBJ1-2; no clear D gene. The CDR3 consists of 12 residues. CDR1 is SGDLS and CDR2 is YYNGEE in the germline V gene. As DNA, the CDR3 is TGTGCCAGCAGCGTAGATAGCCTGGTGATCCACTTC. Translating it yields CASSVDSLVIHF.

The CDR3 is CASSLDSSTDTQYF. The CDR3 region has the DNA TGCGCCAGCAGCTTGGACAGCAGCACAGATACGCAGTATTTT. V usage is TRBV5-1 and J usage is TRBJ2-3; D ambiguous. V lost 0 bases and J 0 bases, leaving 5 bases between the germline ends. CDR3 length: 14 residues. Germline V gene sequence: CDR1 SGHRS, CDR2 YFSETQ.

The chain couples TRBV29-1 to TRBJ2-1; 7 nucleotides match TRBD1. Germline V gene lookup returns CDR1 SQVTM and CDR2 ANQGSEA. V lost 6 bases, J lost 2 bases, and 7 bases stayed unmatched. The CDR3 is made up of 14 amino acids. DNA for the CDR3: TGCAGCGTAGGACAGGATGGGGCCTACAATGAGCAGTTCTTC. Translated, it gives CSVGQDGAYNEQFF.